This T cell receptor (beta chain) is drawn from a study of cytomegalovirus exposure and HLA in healthy donors. Findings and limits, study-wide: TCR beta sequences numbering around 15,000 were associated with HLA alleles at 0.05 false discovery rate in a later analysis.

PCR was performed using 60 Vbeta and 13 Jbeta primers. Here immunoSEQ multiplex PCR was the method, and the copy in TCRdb shows in-frame clones only, minus some. The sample has 140,000 to 150,000 clones, roughly a tenth seen once. The CDR3 runs to 15 residues. V lost 4 bases to trimming and J lost 1 base, with 13 bases between them. Germline loops: CDR1 LGHNA, CDR2 YNFKEQ. With regard to this clone: The antigen is not known.

The chain uses TRBV4-2 and TRBJ1-1; D gene ambiguous. This TCR was sampled from a male donor in good health and CMV-seronegative. Sequencing input: PBMCs. The CDR3 spells CASSPLHSKNTEAFF. The CDR3, as DNA: TGTGCCAGCAGCCCACTACATAGTAAGAACACTGAAGCTTTCTTT.